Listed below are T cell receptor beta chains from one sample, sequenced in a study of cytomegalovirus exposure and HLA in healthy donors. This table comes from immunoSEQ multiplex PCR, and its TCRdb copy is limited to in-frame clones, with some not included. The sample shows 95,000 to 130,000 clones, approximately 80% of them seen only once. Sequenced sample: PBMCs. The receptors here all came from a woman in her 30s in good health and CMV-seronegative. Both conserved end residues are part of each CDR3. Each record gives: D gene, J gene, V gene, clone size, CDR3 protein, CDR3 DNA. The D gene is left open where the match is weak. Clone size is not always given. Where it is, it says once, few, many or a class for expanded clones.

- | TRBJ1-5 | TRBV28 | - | CASSQDSADQPQHF | TGTGCCAGCAGTCAGGACTCTGCGGATCAGCCCCAGCATTTT
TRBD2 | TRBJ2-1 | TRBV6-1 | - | CASSVFGLAGYNEQFF | TGTGCCAGCAGTGTCTTCGGGCTAGCGGGCTACAATGAGCAGTTCTTC
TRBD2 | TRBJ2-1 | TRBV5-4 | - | CASSPIAGGVSYNEQFF | TGTGCCAGCAGTCCGATAGCGGGGGGGGTCTCCTACAATGAGCAGTTCTTC
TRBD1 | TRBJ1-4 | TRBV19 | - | CASSLRTGGAGEKLFF | TGTGCCAGTAGTCTTCGGACAGGGGGCGCAGGTGAAAAACTGTTTTTT
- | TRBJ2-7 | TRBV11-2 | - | CASSLGAYGLGGEQYF | TGTGCCAGCAGCTTAGGAGCATACGGTTTAGGGGGCGAGCAGTACTTC
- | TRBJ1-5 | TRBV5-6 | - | CASSSTGLGQPQHF | TGTGCCAGCAGCTCAACAGGGCTGGGTCAGCCCCAGCATTTT
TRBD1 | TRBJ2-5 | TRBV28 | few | CASSLWDRGEETQYF | TGTGCCAGCAGTTTATGGGACAGGGGCGAAGAGACCCAGTACTTC
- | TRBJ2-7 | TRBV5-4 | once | CASSFQGGVAYEQYF | TGTGCCAGCAGTTTTCAAGGGGGTGTAGCCTACGAGCAGTACTTC
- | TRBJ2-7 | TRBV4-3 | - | CASSHPPDEQYF | TGCGCCAGCAGCCACCCCCCGGACGAGCAGTACTTC
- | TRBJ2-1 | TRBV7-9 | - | CASSLPRGAYNEQFF | TGTGCCAGCAGCCTGCCAAGGGGTGCCTACAATGAGCAGTTCTTC
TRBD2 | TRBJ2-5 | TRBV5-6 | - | CASSLFPGGPYLGEQYF | TGTGCCAGCAGCTTGTTCCCGGGAGGGCCGTATTTGGGGGAGCAGTACTTC
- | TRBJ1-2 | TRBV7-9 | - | CASSLQGGYGYTF | TGTGCCAGCAGCTTACAGGGTGGCTATGGCTACACCTTC
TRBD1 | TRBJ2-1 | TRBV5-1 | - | CASSLGDSYNEQFF | TGCGCCAGCAGCTTGGGGGACAGTTACAATGAGCAGTTCTTC
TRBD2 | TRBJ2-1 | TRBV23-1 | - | CASSPGTSGRGGSYNEQFF | TGCGCCAGCAGCCCTGGGACTAGCGGGAGGGGGGGCTCCTACAATGAGCAGTTCTTC
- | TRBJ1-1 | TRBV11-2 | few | CASSLSPLSTMNTEAFF | TGTGCCAGCAGCCTCTCCCCCCTTTCAACTATGAACACTGAAGCTTTCTTT
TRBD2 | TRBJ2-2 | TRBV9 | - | CASSVARTSGRVNTGELFF | TGTGCCAGCAGCGTAGCTCGAACTAGCGGGAGGGTGAACACCGGGGAGCTGTTTTTT
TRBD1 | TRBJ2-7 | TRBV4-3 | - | CASSTQQGKNEQYF | TGCGCCAGCAGCACTCAACAGGGGAAGAACGAGCAGTACTTC
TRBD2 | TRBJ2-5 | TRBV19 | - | CASSPGLAGGLQETQYF | TGTGCCAGTAGTCCCGGACTAGCGGGAGGACTACAAGAGACCCAGTACTTC
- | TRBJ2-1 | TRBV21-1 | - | CASSKPRHLPSGNEQFF | TGTGCCAGCAGCAAGCCGAGACACCTCCCGAGCGGCAATGAGCAGTTCTTC